This is a list of T cell receptor beta chains from one sample in a study of blood T cells in healthy people across ages. TCRdb re-analysed the 5' RACE reads in MiXCR, keeping a single row per CDR3 protein. This sample yields roughly 800,000 distinct CDR3 sequences, of which roughly 34% are seen a single time; approximately 13% belongs to the top ten. Sequencing was done on a sample of blood. The receptors come from a man between 18 and 35 years old in good health. Each CDR3 is given with its conserved first and last residue. A D gene is named only where the DNA matches it firmly. A clone size is listed for some rows: how often the clone was seen (once, few, many), or a class if it is expanded.

J | D | V | size | DNA | CDR3
TRBJ1-1 | TRBD1 | TRBV29-1 | - | TGCAGCGTTCCCCGGGACAGGGATAACACTGAAGCTTTCTTT | CSVPRDRDNTEAFF
TRBJ2-7 | - | TRBV20-1 | few | TGCAGTGCTAGCCCTTCCGGGACTGCAGCCTACGAGCAGTACTTC | CSASPSGTAAYEQYF
TRBJ1-2 | - | TRBV4-1 | few | TGCGCCAGCAGCCCGAACAGGGAAGGAGCCTATGGCTACACCTTC | CASSPNREGAYGYTF
TRBJ2-1 | - | TRBV1 | - | TGCACCGATACTCGACGGGACAGGAGTTACAATGAGCAGTTCTTC | CTDTRRDRSYNEQFF
TRBJ2-2 | - | TRBV12-3/TRBV12-4 | many | TGTGCCAGCAGCTTAGGCACCGGGGAGCTGTTTTTT | CASSLGTGELFF
TRBJ2-7 | - | TRBV20-1 | - | TGCAGTGGGGCCGCAAGCTCCTACGAGCAGTACTTC | CSGAASSYEQYF
TRBJ2-2 | TRBD1 | TRBV5-1 | - | TGCGCCAGCAGCTTGACAGGGGCTGGGGTACGCACCGGGGAGCTGTTTTTT | CASSLTGAGVRTGELFF
TRBJ1-2 | - | TRBV6-5 | few | TGTGCCAGCAGCACGGTACCAGGGGAGCTTGAGGGCTACACCTTC | CASSTVPGELEGYTF
TRBJ2-7 | TRBD2 | TRBV20-1 | - | TGCAGTGCTAGTTACGTGGCGGGGGGGCAGAGCTACAATGAGCAGTACTTC | CSASYVAGGQSYNEQYF
TRBJ2-2 | - | TRBV4-3 | - | TGCGCCAGCAGCCAAGCGACCGGGGGCACCGGGGAGCTGTTTTTT | CASSQATGGTGELFF
TRBJ2-3 | TRBD2 | TRBV4-1 | - | TGCGCCAGCAGCCTGGGACTAGGCCCGGGTACGCAGTATTTT | CASSLGLGPGTQYF
TRBJ2-7 | - | TRBV7-6 | few | TGTGCCAGCAGCCTAGAGGCATCGGGGACCTACGAGCAGTACTTC | CASSLEASGTYEQYF
TRBJ1-1 | - | TRBV12-3/TRBV12-4 | - | TGTGCCAGCATGCCCCGGGGCATAACAGGGGAAGCTTTCTTT | CASMPRGITGEAFF
TRBJ1-6 | - | TRBV13 | - | TGTGCCAGCAGCCCCGTCGGAGTTGGGGTCGAATCACCCCTCCACTTT | CASSPVGVGVESPLHF
TRBJ2-1 | - | TRBV7-2 | - | TGTGCCAGCAGCCAACGGACAGTAACAGAGACCCAGTTCTTC | CASSQRTVTETQFF
TRBJ2-1 | TRBD2 | TRBV20-1 | few | TGCAGTGCTAGAAAATGGGGGAAAAGCGGGGCAAACTACAATGAGCAGTTCTTC | CSARKWGKSGANYNEQFF
TRBJ1-2 | - | TRBV19 | - | TGTGCCAGTAGTATCGGATGGACAGCTAACTATGGCTACACCTTC | CASSIGWTANYGYTF
TRBJ2-5 | TRBD2 | TRBV10-3 | many | TGTGCCATCAGTGATCATCCTAGCGGGGGGGCCCCAGAGACCCAGTACTTC | CAISDHPSGGAPETQYF
TRBJ2-2 | - | TRBV28 | few | TGTGCCAGCAGTTCCCTGGACAGTCCAGACGGGGAGCTGTTTTTT | CASSSLDSPDGELFF
TRBJ2-2 | TRBD1 | TRBV3-1 | few | TGTGCCAGTCGACAGGGCGGAGCCACCGGGGAGCTGTTTTTT | CASRQGGATGELFF
TRBJ1-1 | TRBD1 | TRBV3-1 | - | TGTGCCAGCAGCGCCGGACAGGGGGATTCTGGGGAAGCTTTCTTT | CASSAGQGDSGEAFF
TRBJ2-5 | TRBD1 | TRBV12-3/TRBV12-4 | many | TGTGCCAGCAGTTCCGGGACAGGGTTTCAAGAGACCCAGTACTTC | CASSSGTGFQETQYF
TRBJ2-3 | - | TRBV7-8 | few | TGTGCCAGCAGCCATGCTAGCGCGGATACGCAGTATTTT | CASSHASADTQYF
TRBJ2-1 | - | TRBV15 | many | TGTGCCACCAGCAGCCGACAGGATACATACAATGAGCAGTTCTTC | CATSSRQDTYNEQFF
TRBJ2-7 | TRBD1 | TRBV20-1 | few | TGCAGTGCTGGGGCGGGGGACAGGGCCGCTTTTCACGAGCAGTACTTC | CSAGAGDRAAFHEQYF
TRBJ1-2 | - | TRBV29-1 | - | TGCAGCGGGACCCGGGGGGAAGCTAACTATGGCTACACCTTC | CSGTRGEANYGYTF
TRBJ2-7 | - | TRBV21-1 | - | TGTGCCAGCAGCAAAGACCTAGCGGGGGTTTTCTCCTACGAGCAGTACTTC | CASSKDLAGVFSYEQYF
TRBJ2-3 | - | TRBV4-3 | few | TGCGCCAGCAGCCAAGATATTGGGGCAGATACGCAGTATTTT | CASSQDIGADTQYF
TRBJ2-5 | - | TRBV20-1 | - | TGCAGTGCTAGAAACCCCGGGCGGGCCATACAAGAGACCCAGTACTTC | CSARNPGRAIQETQYF
TRBJ2-4 | - | TRBV28 | - | TGTGCCAGTCTCGCACTAGGCGGTGAGCAGTACTTC | CASLALGGEQYF
TRBJ2-1 | TRBD1 | TRBV4-3 | many | TGCGCCAGCAGCCAAGATGGAACAGGGGGCCACAATGAGCAGTTCTTC | CASSQDGTGGHNEQFF
TRBJ2-2 | - | TRBV6-5 | few | TGTGCCAGCAGGTATCGAACCGGGGAGCTGTTTTTT | CASRYRTGELFF
TRBJ2-1 | - | TRBV7-9 | many | TGTGCCAGCAGCTTGTCCTCTGAGCAGTTCTTC | CASSLSSEQFF
TRBJ2-7 | TRBD1 | TRBV5-5 | many | TGTGCCAGCAGGAAGGACAGGGACGCCTACGAGCAGTACTTC | CASRKDRDAYEQYF
TRBJ2-7 | TRBD1 | TRBV6-2/TRBV6-3 | few | TGTGCCAGCAGTTGGAGCGGACAGGGGCTGTACGAGCAGTACTTC | CASSWSGQGLYEQYF
TRBJ2-1 | TRBD1 | TRBV10-3 | - | TGTGCCATCAACGGACAGGGGTACGATGAGCAGTTCTTC | CAINGQGYDEQFF
TRBJ2-5 | TRBD1 | TRBV5-1 | many | TGCGCCAGCAGCCTACAGGGGGCCGTCCAAGAGACCCAGTACTTC | CASSLQGAVQETQYF
TRBJ2-1 | - | TRBV9 | few | TGTGCCAGTATACAAAGGGAGCAGGGGGGAATTGAGCAGTTCTTC | CASIQREQGGIEQFF
TRBJ2-5 | - | TRBV7-9 | many | TGTGCCAGCAGCGGCGGAAGCGTACGCCAAGAGACCCAGTACTTC | CASSGGSVRQETQYF
TRBJ1-5 | - | TRBV20-1 | - | TGCAGTGCTAGCTCCCGGGGTCAGCCCCAGCATTTT | CSASSRGQPQHF
TRBJ1-1 | TRBD1 | TRBV5-1 | once | TGCGCCAGCAGCCTTCAGACAATGCGGACTGATACAGGGGGGACTGAAGCTTTCTTT | CASSLQTMRTDTGGTEAFF
TRBJ2-1 | - | TRBV5-1 | many | TGTGCCAGCAGCTTAGACGGGAGCTCCTACAATGAGCAGTTCTTC | CASSLDGSSYNEQFF
TRBJ2-5 | - | TRBV25-1 | once | TGTGTCAGCAGTGCGTATAGGGGAGAGCAAGAGACCCAGTACTTC | CVSSAYRGEQETQYF
TRBJ2-4 | TRBD1 | TRBV27 | - | TGTGCCAGCAGTTTATTCCCGGACAGGACGGGGTACCAGTACTTC | CASSLFPDRTGYQYF
TRBJ1-1 | TRBD1 | TRBV12-3/TRBV12-4 | - | TGTGCCAGCAAAAACCTTCTCGGGACAGGAGCCACTGAAGCTTTCTTT | CASKNLLGTGATEAFF
TRBJ2-5 | - | TRBV7-2 | - | TGTGCCAGCAGCGTTACTACAGGATCCCCTGGGACCCAGTACTTC | CASSVTTGSPGTQYF
TRBJ1-4 | TRBD1 | TRBV10-3 | few | TGTGCCATCAGTGAGTCCGGACAGGGCCATGAAAAACTGTTTTTT | CAISESGQGHEKLFF
TRBJ2-5 | TRBD2 | TRBV5-1 | few | TGCGCCAGCAGCTCCTCACTAGCGGCCCAAGAGACCCAGTACTTC | CASSSSLAAQETQYF
TRBJ2-5 | - | TRBV3-1 | - | TGTGCCAGCAGCCAGGGGGCGCCGGAGACCCAGTACTTC | CASSQGAPETQYF
TRBJ2-5 | TRBD2 | TRBV5-5 | - | TGTGCCAGCACCGCAATTAGCGGGGGGGAGGGGACCCAGTACTTC | CASTAISGGEGTQYF
TRBJ2-3 | - | TRBV4-2 | few | TGTGCCAGCAGCCGCCGGGGAGGGGGTTCCCGCACAGATACGCAGTATTTT | CASSRRGGGSRTDTQYF
TRBJ2-5 | - | TRBV5-1 | - | TGCGCCAGCAGCTTAACGGACAGAAACCAAGAGACCCAGTACTTC | CASSLTDRNQETQYF
TRBJ1-5 | - | TRBV12-3/TRBV12-4 | many | TGTGCCAGCAGCCCCGGGGGGGGCGGCAATCAGCCCCAGCATTTT | CASSPGGGGNQPQHF
TRBJ2-7 | TRBD1 | TRBV4-1 | once | TGCGCCAGCAGTCAAGGGACAGACAAGGCCTACGAGCAGTACTTC | CASSQGTDKAYEQYF
TRBJ2-1 | - | TRBV7-2 | - | TGTGCCAGCAGCTTACTGGGTAACTCCTACAATGAGCAGTTCTTC | CASSLLGNSYNEQFF
TRBJ2-5 | TRBD1 | TRBV4-2 | few | TGTGCCAGCAGGCCCACAGGGGCCACCCAAGAGACCCAGTACTTC | CASRPTGATQETQYF
TRBJ2-2 | TRBD2 | TRBV7-6 | few | TGTGCCAGCAGCTTAGCGTCTAGCGGGGTCTCCGGTGAGCTGTTTTTT | CASSLASSGVSGELFF
TRBJ2-7 | - | TRBV29-1 | many | TGCAGCATAGAGGTGAAACCCTACGAGCAGTACTTC | CSIEVKPYEQYF
TRBJ2-1 | - | TRBV20-1 | - | TGCAGTGCTAGTGACAGGCCGAGCTACAATGAGCAGTTCTTC | CSASDRPSYNEQFF